This T cell receptor (beta chain) emerged from a study of blood T cell repertoires in COVID-19. Study-level background: Samples taken during acute and convalescent COVID-19 were collected in the United States, Italy and Spain.

In the authors' workflow: Reference gene primer amplification gave nucleated cell count estimates. This table comes from immunoSEQ multiplex PCR, and its TCRdb copy is limited to in-frame clones, with some not included. Clonal size and the V and J genes are those of that table, whereas D and trimming came from the DNA. The sample has 130,000 or so clones; 75% to 90% are singletons. Donors in Cohort 3 who had recovered were those with two negative PCRs, healthcare professional clearance, or resolution of their symptoms. V was cut by 3 bases and J by 6 bases, with 8 bases left in between. CDR3 length equals 12 residues. Germline CDR1 SEHNR, CDR2 FQNEAQ (reference sequence).

This TCR was recovered from a man aged 25-40 years who had recovered from COVID-19. The rearrangement uses TRBV7-9 and TRBJ1-2; D ambiguous. Sequencing was performed on PBMCs or T cells enriched from blood (not recorded which). CDR3 protein: CASSFRENGYTF. The CDR3 bases are TGTGCCAGCAGCTTCCGGGAAAATGGCTACACCTTC.